The sequence of this T cell receptor beta chain was determined in a study of cytomegalovirus exposure and HLA in healthy donors. V lost 3 bases to trimming and J lost 0 bases; unmatched junction nucleotides: 6. CDR3 length: 18 amino acids. Germline V CDR1 and CDR2: MGHDK, SYGVNS. In the case of this clone: Its antigen is not known.

The PCR ran on 60 Vbeta and 13 Jbeta primers. Sequenced by immunoSEQ multiplex PCR; TCRdb stores in-frame clones only, minus some. The sample lists more than 100,000 clones, around 76% seen once, with roughly 30% in the top ten. Findings of the study overall: The records held CMV serostatus as the only immune exposure information. Prior analysis indicated that the majority of TCR beta V segments exhibited productivity approximately 90% or approximately 30% of the time. Rates of TCR association differed by HLA locus in a later analysis, with DRB1 highest and HLA-C lowest.

The receptor was derived from a man in his sixties in good health and CMV-seropositive. The specimen sequenced was PBMCs. The V and J genes are TRBV25-1 and TRBJ2-6, with 9 bases lining up with TRBD1. The CDR3 spells CASSEVDRGPSGANVLTF. As DNA, the CDR3 is TGTGCCAGCAGTGAGGTGGACAGGGGCCCCTCTGGGGCCAACGTCCTGACTTTC.